The entry below gives a single TCR beta chain sequence along with its context. TCRdb's copy holds only in-frame clones and misses some; the assay was immunoSEQ multiplex PCR. The sample includes 250,000 or so clones, 86% of them seen just once. The CDR3 has 13 amino acids. V trimming: 7 bases; J trimming: 3 bases; junction bases outside the gene matches: 5. CDR1 and CDR2 (germline): MNHEY, SVGAGI. This record belongs to a study of blood T cell repertoires in COVID-19. The rearrangement joins TRBV6-5 to TRBJ1-2; 7 bases fit TRBD1. The sequenced material came from peripheral blood. This TCR derives from a woman younger than 45 with active or convalescent COVID-19. CDR3 DNA: TGTGCCAGCACCGGGACAGTAGACTATGGCTACACCTTC. Translating gives CASTGTVDYGYTF.